This T cell receptor (beta chain) comes out of a study of regulatory T cells in long-lasting Graves disease. The time point is: newly diagnosed GD, antithyroid drugs for less than 3 months. RNA isolated from PBMCs was used to make the TCR library. The CDR3 length is 15 residues. After removal of 3 bases from V and 4 bases from J, the junction contained 4 bases not matched to a gene. Sequencing libraries for TCR beta were prepared with iRepertoire HTBI primers and Arm-PCR of CDR3 regions. TCRdb re-called the multiplex PCR reads with MiXCR, one entry per CDR3 protein. The repertoire holds some 370,000 distinct CDR3 sequences, with 10% to 15% as singletons. This clonotype was observed many times. The same data also contributed to another study, on T cells in Graves' hyperthyroidism and ophthalmopathy. That work contributes: Uncontrolled infection, other autoimmune disease, pregnancy or lactation barred patients from enrollment.

The receptor was isolated from a young woman with Graves disease. The chain links TRBV12-3 or TRBV12-4 to TRBJ2-2; TRBD2 aligns across 8 bases. The specimen was peripheral blood mononuclear cells (PBMCs), collected at new diagnosis, from a patient treated with antithyroid drugs. Here the CDR3 reads CASSFSSGGTGELFF. The DNA of the CDR3 is TGTGCCAGCAGTTTCTCGAGCGGGGGCACCGGGGAGCTGTTTTTT.